These 29 T cell receptor beta chains came from one sample sequenced in a study of blood T cells in healthy people across ages (dated by TCRdb to about 2015). The library was obtained by 5' RACE. Sequencing used an Illumina HiSeq 2500. A second roughly 7 to 11 cycle PCR used a sample-barcoded 5' primer and a J-beta primer mix. TCRdb reran the public reads through fastp at Q25 and MiXCR, keeping productive beta chains. Entries that share a CDR3 protein sequence are merged under the most common genes and DNA. Across this sample there are more than 800,000 distinct CDR3 sequences, with 40% to 50% seen only once. 18% of the sample comes from the top ten. Sequencing input: blood. The receptors stem from a woman aged 60 to 75 in good health.

This chain connects TRBV7-9 to TRBJ2-3, with D maybe TRBD1 (5 bases). Germline V gene lookup returns CDR1 SEHNR and CDR2 FQNEAQ (reference sequence). V lost 6 bases, J lost 2 bases, and 15 bases lay in between. The CDR3 consists of 15 residues. Here the CDR3 reads CASRGVIMATDTQYF. For the CDR3, the DNA is TGTGCCAGCAGAGGGGTGATTATGGCCACAGATACGCAGTATTTT. The variable domain in full, completed from reference TRBV7-9 and TRBJ2-3, reads DTGVSQNPRHKITKRGQNVTFRCDPISEHNRLYWYRQTLGQGPEFLTYFQNEAQLEKSRLLSDRFSAERPKGSFSTLEIQRTEQGDSAMYLCASRGVIMATDTQYFGPGTRLTVL.

This clonotype was seen a handful of times. This chain uses TRBV27 with TRBJ2-4; 9 bases are a match to TRBD1. J lost 3 bases, V lost 5 bases, and 14 bases had no gene match. Germline loops: CDR1 MNHEY, CDR2 SMNVEV (reference sequence). The CDR3 spans 18 residues. The chain's CDR3 is CASSKGQGIGIGKNIQYF. In nucleotides, the CDR3 is TGTGCCAGCAGTAAGGGACAGGGCATTGGGATAGGCAAAAACATTCAGTACTTC.

Only a few counts were recorded for this clonotype. The chain is built from TRBV5-1 and TRBJ2-3, with 9 nucleotides matching TRBD2. Per germline, CDR1 SGHRS and CDR2 YFSETQ. After removal of 2 bases from V and 2 bases from J, the junction contained 3 bases not matched to a gene. The CDR3 has 15 residues. The CDR3 here is CASSLAGGVTDTQYF. For the CDR3, the DNA is TGCGCCAGCAGCTTAGCGGGAGGCGTCACAGATACGCAGTATTTT.

The table lists this clonotype with a few counts. The rearrangement uses TRBV20-1 and TRBJ2-4, with TRBD1 as a possible D gene (6 bases). The J call may not be correct, given that the DNA end is closer to TRBJ2-7. This CDR3 contains 14 residues. In germline, CDR1 is DFQATT, CDR2 SNEGSKA (reference sequence). This chain's CDR3 is CSALMPQGTYEQYF. The CDR3 DNA follows: TGCAGTGCGCTAATGCCACAGGGAACCTACGAGCAGTACTTC.

The V and J genes are TRBV6-1 and TRBJ2-1, with D unclear. Germline V gene lookup returns CDR1 MNHNS and CDR2 SASEGT. CDR3 length equals 11 residues. Trimming pared 2 bases from V and 9 bases from J, leaving 5 bases between. CDR3 in DNA: TGTGCCAGCAGTGAATTTACTGAGCAGTTCTTC. Its protein is CASSEFTEQFF.

The chain couples TRBV19 to TRBJ2-2; 7 bases line up with TRBD1. Germline V gene data show CDR1 as LNHDA and CDR2 as SQIVND (reference sequence). This CDR3 contains 14 residues. V gave up 7 bases and J gave up 1 base; unmatched junction bases: 3. The CDR3 sequence is CASIRTGNTGELFF. For the CDR3, the DNA is TGTGCCAGTATCCGGACAGGGAACACCGGGGAGCTGTTTTTT.

The sample holds many counts of this clonotype. The chain combines TRBV25-1 with TRBJ2-7; 9 bases agree with TRBD1. The V and J ends lost 9 bases and 5 bases, in that order; junction bases with no gene match: 8. The CDR3 is 13 residues long. Per germline, CDR1 MGHDK and CDR2 SYGVNS. CDR3: CARPGTGIDEQYF. For the CDR3, the DNA is TGTGCCAGACCCGGGACAGGGATCGACGAGCAGTACTTC.

This clonotype was found many times. V is TRBV29-1 and J is TRBJ2-7; D may be TRBD1 (6 bases). Germline lookup yields CDR1 SQVTM and CDR2 ANQGSEA. This CDR3 is built from 13 residues. Trimming took off 6 bases at V and 9 bases at J, with 21 bases between the two ends. The CDR3: CSVADAGDKGQYF. CDR3 nucleotides: TGCAGCGTCGCCGATGCAGGGGATAAAGGGCAGTACTTC.

This clonotype was picked up a small number of times. This chain joins TRBV6-6 and TRBJ2-3; D gene unclear. Trimming removed 2 bases at V and 0 bases at J, with 9 bases between. The CDR3 runs to 15 residues. CDR1 is MNHNY, CDR2 SVGAGI, per germline (reference sequence). The DNA of the CDR3 is TGTGCCAGCAGTTACGGTTACCCGAGCACAGATACGCAGTATTTT. Translation: CASSYGYPSTDTQYF.

The chain uses TRBV9 and TRBJ2-1, with D perhaps TRBD1 (6 bases). The germline V gene encodes CDR1 SGDLS and CDR2 YYNGEE. The CDR3 extends over 15 amino acids. Trimming took off 3 bases at V and 0 bases at J, with 10 bases between the two ends. The CDR3 spells CASSASGASYNEQFF. CDR3 nucleotides: TGTGCCAGCAGCGCCTCAGGGGCCTCCTACAATGAGCAGTTCTTC. The complete variable domain, with remaining parts taken from reference TRBV9 and TRBJ2-1, reads DSGVTQTPKHLITATGQRVTLRCSPRSGDLSVYWYQQSLDQGLQFLIQYYNGEERAKGNILERFSAQQFPDLHSELNLSSLELGDSALYFCASSASGASYNEQFFGPGTRLTVL.

This clonotype was observed a few times. The chain recombines TRBV6-1 with TRBJ2-3, with 13 bases fitting TRBD2. Trimming removed 4 bases from V and 4 bases from J; junction bases left unmatched: 8. The CDR3 consists of 17 residues. CDR1 is MNHNS and CDR2 is SASEGT in the germline V gene. The CDR3 DNA reads TGTGCCAGCAGTGGGGGGAGGACTAGCGGGAGATCAGATACGCAGTATTTT. Its protein is CASSGGRTSGRSDTQYF.

This chain uses TRBV6-1 with TRBJ1-5; D remains ambiguous. This CDR3 contains 14 residues. The V gene's germline CDR1 is MNHNS and CDR2 SASEGT. V shed 2 bases and J shed 10 bases, with 15 bases lying between them. CDR3 region: CASSERALSVPQHF. CDR3 sequence (DNA): TGTGCCAGCAGTGAACGGGCCCTTTCAGTTCCCCAGCATTTT.

Only a few counts were recorded for this clonotype. J is TRBJ2-4 and V is TRBV30, with 7 nucleotides matching TRBD1. The DNA matches TRBJ2-7 better at its end, which makes the J call doubtful. The CDR3 contains 11 residues. Germline-derived CDR1 and CDR2 are GTSNPN and SVGIG (reference sequence). CDR3 in amino acids: CAWGDSYEQYF. For the CDR3, the DNA is TGTGCCTGGGGGGACAGCTACGAGCAGTACTTC.

This clonotype was seen just once. V usage is TRBV15 and J usage is TRBJ2-1, with 10 positions matching TRBD2. V lost 10 bases to trimming and J lost 7 bases; unmatched junction nucleotides: 7. The CDR3 totals 13 residues. Germline lookup yields CDR1 LNHNV and CDR2 YYDKDF (reference sequence). The CDR3 DNA follows: TGTGCCATCCTAGCGGGAGAGTCGAATGAGCAGTTCTTC. Translation gives CAILAGESNEQFF.

This clonotype occurred a few times. V is TRBV27 and J is TRBJ2-5, with 8 bases that match TRBD2. After removal of 3 bases from V and 3 bases from J, the junction contained 15 bases not matched to a gene. Germline assignment: CDR1 MNHEY and CDR2 SMNVEV (reference sequence). The CDR3 covers 18 residues. CDR3 DNA: TGTGCCAGCAGTTTCCAGCGGGAGCCCGGGTGGGAAAAAGAGACCCAGTACTTC. Its translation: CASSFQREPGWEKETQYF.

The chain uses TRBV6-6 and TRBJ2-4; possible D gene TRBD2, 6 bases. TRBJ2-7 matches the DNA end more closely, so the J call is doubtful. This CDR3 region has 14 residues. Germline CDR1 reads MNHNY; CDR2 reads SVGAGI (reference sequence). The CDR3 DNA reads as TGTGCTATAAAGGGTGCAGGGAGGTTTTACGAGCAGTACTTC. Protein: CAIKGAGRFYEQYF.

The chain couples TRBV12-3 or TRBV12-4 to TRBJ2-1, with D perhaps matching TRBD1 or TRBD2 (6 bases each). The CDR3 is made up of 14 amino acids. V was shortened by 6 bases and J by 10 bases, with 19 bases between the two germline ends. The CDR3 region has the DNA TGTGCCAGCAGCGGTACCGGGACTCAGGGGGAGCAGTTCTTC. Translated: CASSGTGTQGEQFF.

A word on this clonotype: Germline and junction disagree at one end, which may indicate a read error. The chain joins TRBV10-3 to TRBJ1-2; possible D gene TRBD1, 6 bases. CDR1 is ENHRY and CDR2 is SYGVKD in the germline V gene. The CDR3 sequence is 14 residues long. The CDR3: CAISEGGASYGHTF. CDR3 bases: TGTGCCATCAGTGAGGGGGGCGCTAGCTATGGCCACACCTTC.

This clonotype was detected only a few times. This sequence joins TRBV27 and TRBJ2-7, with a tentative D call TRBD2 (7 bases). The CDR3 covers 15 residues. The V gene lost 7 bases and the J gene lost 3 bases, with 19 bases spanning the gap. Looked up from germline, CDR1 is MNHEY and CDR2 is SMNVEV (reference sequence). The CDR3 here is CASIRSVGGGYEQYF. CDR3 coding DNA: TGTGCCAGCATCAGAAGTGTAGGGGGGGGCTACGAGCAGTACTTC.

The chain employs TRBV6-4 and TRBJ2-2; D gene ambiguous. V was trimmed by 4 bases and J by 2 bases, leaving 5 bases between them. CDR3 length: 13 amino acids. CDR1 and CDR2 (germline): MRHNA, SNTAGT. CDR3 bases: TGTGCCAGCAGTGCCGACAACACCGGGGAGCTGTTTTTT. Protein sequence: CASSADNTGELFF.

This clonotype has only a few counts. The chain recombines TRBV5-1 with TRBJ2-7, with TRBD2 matching 10 bases. V was pared by 4 bases and J by 2 bases, with 6 bases of the junction left unmatched. Germline loops: CDR1 SGHRS, CDR2 YFSETQ. The CDR3 spans 15 residues. The CDR3 spells CASSKGLASTYEQYF. The CDR3 DNA reads as TGCGCCAGCAGCAAGGGACTAGCGTCAACCTACGAGCAGTACTTC.

The chain uses TRBV7-3 and TRBJ1-2; a possible D gene is TRBD1 (6 bases). The V end was cut by 5 bases, the J end by 4 bases, with 17 bases between. Germline CDR1 reads SGHTA; CDR2 reads FQGTGA. This CDR3 comprises 15 residues. Written as DNA, the CDR3 is TGTGCCAGCAGCCCGCAGGAGGGGGTCCCCTATGGCTACACCTTC. Protein product: CASSPQEGVPYGYTF.

This clonotype was recorded many times. V usage is TRBV20-1 and J usage is TRBJ2-7, with D possibly being TRBD2 (6 bases). With 1 base removed from V and 5 bases from J, the gap between germline ends came to 12 bases. The CDR3 is made up of 13 amino acids. The germline V gene encodes CDR1 DFQATT and CDR2 SNEGSKA (reference sequence). The CDR3 sequence: CSARVGGKNEQYF. CDR3 coding DNA: TGCAGTGCTAGAGTCGGGGGAAAAAACGAGCAGTACTTC.

The chain carries TRBV30 and TRBJ1-4; no clear D. Germline V gene lookup returns CDR1 GTSNPN and CDR2 SVGIG (reference sequence). CDR3 length equals 13 residues. V shed 0 bases and J shed 4 bases, with 6 bases lying between them. The DNA for the CDR3 is TGTGCCTGGAGTGTGGAGATTAATGAAAAACTGTTTTTT. Encoded protein: CAWSVEINEKLFF.

This clonotype turned up a few times. The rearrangement joins TRBV7-9 to TRBJ1-1; the D is unclear. The CDR3 sequence is 13 residues long. Looked up from germline, CDR1 is SEHNR and CDR2 is FQNEAQ (reference sequence). V shed 1 base and J shed 7 bases, with 10 bases lying between them. CDR3 residues: CASSLDLIYEAFF. The CDR3 DNA is TGTGCCAGCAGCTTAGACCTTATATATGAAGCTTTCTTT. Combining the CDR3 with reference TRBV7-9 and TRBJ1-1 gives the whole variable domain DTGVSQNPRHKITKRGQNVTFRCDPISEHNRLYWYRQTLGQGPEFLTYFQNEAQLEKSRLLSDRFSAERPKGSFSTLEIQRTEQGDSAMYLCASSLDLIYEAFFGQGTRLTVV.

This clonotype has only a few counts. V usage is TRBV6-6 and J usage is TRBJ2-7, with a tentative D call TRBD1 (6 bases). Germline V CDR1 and CDR2: MNHNY, SVGAGI (reference sequence). With 0 bases removed from V and 2 bases from J, the gap between germline ends came to 11 bases. The CDR3 is 15 residues long. CDR3 DNA sequence: TGTGCCAGCAGTTACTCGAATGGGGGCACCTACGAGCAGTACTTC. It encodes CASSYSNGGTYEQYF.

The J gene is TRBJ2-4, the V gene TRBV20-1; 8 positions agree with TRBD1. Near its end, the DNA agrees better with TRBJ2-7, so the J call may be wrong. The CDR3 has 13 residues. CDR1 DFQATT and CDR2 SNEGSKA come from the germline V gene (reference sequence). As DNA, the CDR3 is TGCAGTGCTATTGGACAGGGTCCCTACGAGCAGTACTTC. It codes for CSAIGQGPYEQYF.

The chain joins TRBV2 to TRBJ2-3, with D possibly TRBD2 on 5 matching bases. The CDR3 is 17 amino acids. V was clipped by 6 bases and J by 3 bases, with 22 bases between them. Germline V gene lookup returns CDR1 SNHLY and CDR2 FYNNEI. The CDR3 protein is CASSARGGVPGTDTQYF. The CDR3 region has the DNA TGTGCCAGCAGCGCACGAGGAGGTGTTCCAGGTACAGATACGCAGTATTTT. The variable domain in full, with the rest retrieved from reference TRBV2 and TRBJ2-3, is EPEVTQTPSHQVTQMGQEVILRCVPISNHLYFYWYRQILGQKVEFLVSFYNNEISEKSEIFDDQFSVERPDGSNFTLKIRSTKLEDSAMYFCASSARGGVPGTDTQYFGPGTRLTVL.

This clonotype was observed a few times. J is TRBJ2-3 and V is TRBV6-1; possibly TRBD2 for D (7 bases). Germline values: CDR1 MNHNS, CDR2 SASEGT. The V end lost 8 bases, the J end lost 5 bases, and 20 bases lay between the germline ends. The CDR3 sequence is 15 residues long. The CDR3 loop is CASGRSRGQRDTQYF. Written as DNA, the CDR3 is TGTGCCAGCGGGCGGTCGCGGGGGCAGAGAGATACGCAGTATTTT.